These 24 T cell receptor beta chains came from one sample sequenced in a study of blood T cell repertoires in COVID-19. The table came from immunoSEQ multiplex PCR; TCRdb's copy has only in-frame clones and leaves some out. The table has approximately 300,000 clones, around 92% seen once. Sequencing input: peripheral blood. The source of these receptors is a woman aged 25-40 years with COVID-19, enrolled during active disease.

This clone is deemed medium-sized (0.01 to 0.1%). V usage is TRBV27 and J usage is TRBJ1-4; no firm D call. Germline V lookup: CDR1 MNHEY, CDR2 SMNVEV (reference sequence). Trimming stripped 5 bases from V and 8 bases from J, with 18 bases between. The CDR3 runs 15 residues. CDR3 protein: CASSPAPGLPEKLFF. The CDR3 DNA reads TGTGCCAGCAGTCCAGCCCCCGGACTCCCCGAAAAACTGTTTTTT.

This clone was counted a few times. V is TRBV19 and J is TRBJ1-5; TRBD1 aligns across 9 bases. Trimming cost V 5 bases and J 5 bases; bases outside gene matches: 10. There are 16 residues in the CDR3. The germline V gene encodes CDR1 LNHDA and CDR2 SQIVND (reference sequence). The CDR3 DNA follows: TGTGCCAGTAGTCCAACAGGGGGCGCGGGTCATCAGCCCCAGCATTTT. Translation gives CASSPTGGAGHQPQHF.

This chain uses TRBV6-5 with TRBJ2-7, with 12 bases lining up with TRBD2. The CDR3 is 15 residues long. V gave up 8 bases and J gave up 1 base; unmatched junction bases: 6. From germline, CDR1 is MNHEY and CDR2 SVGAGI. CDR3 region: CASSSGGDPSYEQYF. Written as DNA, the CDR3 is TGTGCCAGCTCTAGCGGGGGGGACCCTTCCTACGAGCAGTACTTC.

This clone was seen once. V and J are TRBV11-2 and TRBJ1-5; 7 nucleotides line up with TRBD1. Germline-derived CDR1 and CDR2 are SGHAT and FQNNGV. V shed 5 bases, J shed 4 bases, and the junction held 5 bases outside the gene matches. The CDR3 sequence is 14 residues long. DNA of the CDR3: TGTGCCAGCAGCCGGACAGGCCTAAATCAGCCCCAGCATTTT. Translated: CASSRTGLNQPQHF.

The gene calls are TRBV6-1 and TRBJ1-6; 9 positions match TRBD1. Trimming removed 2 bases from V and 7 bases from J; junction bases left unmatched: 9. Per the germline V gene, CDR1 is MNHNS and CDR2 is SASEGT. The CDR3 covers 17 residues. CDR3 region: CASSERTGGALNSPLHF. DNA of the CDR3: TGTGCCAGCAGTGAAAGAACAGGGGGCGCATTGAATTCACCCCTCCACTTT.

The chain employs TRBV11-2 and TRBJ2-2; unclear D gene. The germline gives CDR1 SGHAT, CDR2 FQNNGV. The V gene lost 1 base and the J gene lost 6 bases, with 9 bases spanning the gap. The CDR3 runs to 14 residues. CDR3 residues: CASSLVQSPGELFF. CDR3 DNA sequence: TGTGCCAGCAGCTTAGTACAGTCCCCCGGGGAGCTGTTTTTT.

J is TRBJ2-1 and V is TRBV5-1; 8 bases are shared with TRBD2. CDR1 and CDR2 (germline): SGHRS, YFSETQ. V lost 0 bases and J lost 6; bases outside the gene matches: 5. This CDR3 spans 15 amino acids. The CDR3 loop reads CASSLGAGGSNEQFF. The CDR3 nucleotides read TGCGCCAGCAGCTTGGGCGCGGGGGGTTCCAATGAGCAGTTCTTC.

The chain couples TRBV19 to TRBJ2-3; 9 bases are a match to TRBD2. Germline V lookup: CDR1 LNHDA, CDR2 SQIVND (reference sequence). Trimming took 7 bases from V and 2 from J; bases not matched to a gene: 7. The CDR3 has 15 residues. CDR3 region: CASKRRGGATDTQYF. The DNA for the CDR3 is TGTGCCAGTAAAAGACGCGGGGGGGCCACAGATACGCAGTATTTT.

The chain couples TRBV10-1 to TRBJ1-1, with TRBD1 matching 8 bases. V lost 9 bases and J lost 1; bases outside the gene matches: 1. Germline V gives CDR1 WNHNN, CDR2 SYGVQD (reference sequence). The CDR3 length is 12 residues. Here the CDR3 DNA reads TGCGCCAGTGGACAGGGGAACACTGAAGCTTTCTTT. It is translated as CASGQGNTEAFF.

This clone has just one count. The gene calls are TRBV2 and TRBJ2-6; 8 bases fit TRBD1. With 2 bases clipped from V and 0 bases from J, the junction kept 12 bases outside the gene matches. Germline loops: CDR1 SNHLY, CDR2 FYNNEI. The CDR3 is made up of 20 amino acids. CDR3 amino acids: CASSEKGQGNRNSGANVLTF. Here the CDR3 DNA reads TGTGCCAGCAGTGAAAAAGGACAGGGAAATCGCAACTCTGGGGCCAACGTCCTGACTTTC. The whole variable domain, remainder taken from reference TRBV2 and TRBJ2-6, is EPEVTQTPSHQVTQMGQEVILRCVPISNHLYFYWYRQILGQKVEFLVSFYNNEISEKSEIFDDQFSVERPDGSNFTLKIRSTKLEDSAMYFCASSEKGQGNRNSGANVLTFGAGSRLTVL.

V gene TRBV7-9 combines with J gene TRBJ1-5; possibly TRBD1 for D (5 bases). Trimming pared 3 bases from V and 6 bases from J, leaving 9 bases between. In germline, CDR1 is SEHNR, CDR2 FQNEAQ (reference sequence). The CDR3 length is 13 residues. CDR3: CASSLGGSQPQHF. In DNA form, the CDR3 reads TGTGCCAGCAGCTTGGGGGGTTCTCAGCCCCAGCATTTT.

The rearrangement joins TRBV2 to TRBJ1-5; 7 positions agree with TRBD1. The CDR3 runs 13 residues. Germline assignment: CDR1 SNHLY and CDR2 FYNNEI. V trimming: 6 bases; J trimming: 13 bases; junction bases outside the gene matches: 12. CDR3 amino acids: CASRDRFRSSQHF. CDR3 DNA sequence: TGTGCCAGCAGGGACAGGTTTCGGTCCTCTCAGCATTTT.

This clone was observed once. The chain employs TRBV9 and TRBJ2-3, with TRBD1 as a possible D gene (6 bases). This CDR3 has 14 residues. In germline, CDR1 is SGDLS, CDR2 YYNGEE. V lost 6 bases and J lost 4, with 15 bases in between. CDR3 loop: CASTPLGAADTQYF. The CDR3 bases are TGTGCCAGCACCCCTTTGGGGGCGGCAGATACGCAGTATTTT.

The genes are TRBV5-5 and TRBJ1-3; 9 positions agree with TRBD1. The CDR3 is made up of 14 amino acids. V shed 2 bases, J shed 8 bases, and the junction held 5 bases outside the gene matches. In germline, CDR1 is SGHKS, CDR2 YYEKEE (reference sequence). In nucleotides, the CDR3 is TGTGCCAGCAGCTTATGGGACAGGGCAGACACCATATATTTT. Translation: CASSLWDRADTIYF.

The V and J genes are TRBV6-5 and TRBJ2-5, with 7 nucleotides matching TRBD2. The CDR3 loop spans 14 amino acids. Trimming removed 6 bases from V and 5 bases from J; junction bases left unmatched: 9. CDR1 MNHEY and CDR2 SVGAGI come from the germline V gene. The DNA of the CDR3 is TGTGCCAGCAGGGGGAGGGTAGAAATTGAGACCCAGTACTTC. Protein sequence: CASRGRVEIETQYF.

This chain uses TRBV24-1 with TRBJ2-6; D may be TRBD1 (5 bases). With 4 bases removed from V and 2 bases from J, the gap between germline ends came to 8 bases. This CDR3 is 15 amino acids long. CDR1 KGHDR and CDR2 SFDVKD come from the germline V gene. The CDR3 sequence is CATSEATAGANVLTF. CDR3 in DNA: TGTGCCACCAGTGAGGCGACAGCTGGGGCCAACGTCCTGACTTTC.

This chain links TRBV9 with TRBJ2-7, with 7 bases matching TRBD1. J gave up 0 bases and V 4 bases, and 4 bases lay outside the gene matches. The CDR3 is made up of 14 amino acids. Germline V CDR1 and CDR2: SGDLS, YYNGEE. The CDR3 coding sequence is TGTGCCAGCAGCCAACAGGGGAGCTCCTACGAGCAGTACTTC. It specifies CASSQQGSSYEQYF.

This rearrangement joins TRBV5-4 to TRBJ1-2; 9 nucleotides align to TRBD1. With V trimmed by 4 bases and J by 4 bases, 8 bases remained unmatched. In germline, CDR1 is SGHNT, CDR2 YYREEE (reference sequence). This CDR3 comprises 15 residues. The CDR3 DNA follows: TGTGCCAGCAGCATACAGGGGGCGCTGGTCTATGGCTACACCTTC. Translating gives CASSIQGALVYGYTF.

The chain links TRBV7-9 to TRBJ1-2; 7 bases map to TRBD1. CDR1 and CDR2 (germline): SEHNR, FQNEAQ (reference sequence). After removal of 5 bases from V and 3 bases from J, the junction contained 3 bases not matched to a gene. The CDR3 sequence is 13 residues long. As DNA, the CDR3 is TGTGCCAGCAGCGTGACAGGGCACTATGGCTACACCTTC. It is translated as CASSVTGHYGYTF.

The chain has TRBV15 and TRBJ1-4, with 8 bases fitting TRBD1. Per the germline V gene, CDR1 is LNHNV and CDR2 is YYDKDF (reference sequence). J lost 8 bases, V lost 0 bases, and 2 bases had no gene match. CDR3 length: 14 residues. CDR3 sequence reads: CATSRDRGREKLFF. CDR3 bases: TGTGCCACCAGCAGAGACAGGGGGCGAGAAAAACTGTTTTTT.

This clone was counted a single time. This chain connects TRBV10-3 to TRBJ1-6; possibly TRBD1 for D (5 bases). Trimming took 7 bases from V and 7 from J, leaving 8 bases between them. Germline V gene sequence: CDR1 ENHRY, CDR2 SYGVKD. The CDR3 totals 12 residues. The CDR3: CAIKTENSPLHF. The CDR3 nucleotides are TGTGCCATCAAGACAGAGAATTCACCCCTCCACTTT.

This clone occurred once. The chain employs TRBV7-8 and TRBJ2-1, with D perhaps matching TRBD1 (6 bases). There are 15 residues in the CDR3. Looked up from germline, CDR1 is SGHVS and CDR2 is FQNEAQ. Trimming removed 5 bases from V and 2 bases from J, with 13 bases in between. CDR3 region: CASSRDTTTYNEQFF. The CDR3 DNA follows: TGTGCCAGCAGCCGGGACACAACAACCTACAATGAGCAGTTCTTC.

CDR3 protein: CASSEGVDGTNYGYTF. For the CDR3, the DNA is TGTGCCAGCAGTGAAGGGGTGGACGGGACTAACTATGGCTACACCTTC. The gene calls are TRBV6-1 and TRBJ1-2, with D unresolved. The germline V and J ends were trimmed by 1 base and 0 bases, with 12 bases remaining between them. Germline V CDR1 and CDR2: MNHNS, SASEGT. This CDR3 has 16 residues.

This clone was seen a single time. The rearrangement links TRBV2 to TRBJ1-1, with TRBD1 as a possible D gene (6 bases). With 6 bases removed from V and 0 bases from J, the gap between germline ends came to 20 bases. The germline V gene encodes CDR1 SNHLY and CDR2 FYNNEI. The CDR3 contains 17 residues. CDR3 nucleotide sequence: TGTGCCAGCAGACCCGCAGGGGCGGGCGCCATGAACACTGAAGCTTTCTTT. It yields the protein CASRPAGAGAMNTEAFF. The variable domain in full, with the rest retrieved from reference TRBV2 and TRBJ1-1, is EPEVTQTPSHQVTQMGQEVILRCVPISNHLYFYWYRQILGQKVEFLVSFYNNEISEKSEIFDDQFSVERPDGSNFTLKIRSTKLEDSAMYFCASRPAGAGAMNTEAFFGQGTRLTVV.